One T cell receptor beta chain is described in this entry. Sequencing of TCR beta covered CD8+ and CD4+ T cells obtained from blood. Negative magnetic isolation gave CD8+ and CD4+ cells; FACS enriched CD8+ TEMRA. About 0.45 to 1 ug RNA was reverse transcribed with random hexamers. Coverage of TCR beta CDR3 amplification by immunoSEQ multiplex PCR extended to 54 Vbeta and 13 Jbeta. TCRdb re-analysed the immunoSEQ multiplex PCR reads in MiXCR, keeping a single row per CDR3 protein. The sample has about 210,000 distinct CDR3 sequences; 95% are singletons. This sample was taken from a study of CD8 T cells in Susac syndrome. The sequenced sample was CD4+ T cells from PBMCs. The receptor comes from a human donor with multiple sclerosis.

The DNA of the CDR3 is TGTGCCAGCAGTTTACCCTCGCAGGGCGGCTATGGCTACACCTTC. Protein sequence: CASSLPSQGGYGYTF. V and J are TRBV12-3 or TRBV12-4 and TRBJ1-2, with D maybe TRBD1 (5 bases). V was trimmed by 2 bases and J by 4 bases, leaving 14 bases between them. This CDR3 is 15 amino acids long.